The TCR beta chain described here comes from a study of cytomegalovirus exposure and HLA in healthy donors. Overall study findings and caveats: A later analysis linked 15,000 to 20,000 TCR beta sequences to HLA alleles at 0.05 false discovery rate.

CDR1 is DFQATT and CDR2 is SNEGSKA in the germline V gene (reference sequence). The length of the CDR3 is 11 residues. Concerning this clone: Its cognate antigen is unknown.

This PCR relied on a set of 60 Vbeta primers and 13 Jbeta primers. Libraries were prepared by immunoSEQ multiplex PCR; TCRdb keeps only in-frame clonotypes and omits some of them. This sample carries some 170,000 clones, around three quarters of them seen once, and the ten largest clones take approximately 2.3%. The V call is TRBV20-1, the J call TRBJ2-1; TRBD1 matches at 8 bases. The TCR comes from a man between 40 and 49 years old in good health and CMV-seronegative. Specimen: PBMCs. The CDR3 here is CSATGVNEQFF. As DNA, the CDR3 is TGCAGCGCGACAGGGGTCAATGAGCAGTTCTTC.